This T cell receptor (beta chain) derives from a study of regulatory T cells in long-lasting Graves disease listed by TCRdb under 2021. Turning to the overall study: To count as having persistent Graves' disease, a patient had to have received antithyroid drug treatment for over 5 years with TSH receptor autoantibodies remaining persistently positive. On average, persistent Graves' disease patients in the clinical cohort had been on antithyroid drugs for eight to twelve years. TCR sequencing covered some 13 persistent and 20 newly diagnosed Graves' disease patients, around 35 samples in total. Patients with persistent Graves' disease were compared with patients with newly diagnosed Graves' disease using TCR sequencing and RNA sequencing of peripheral blood. The study took place in China and was registered as a clinical trial.

Findings and caveats that apply to the study as a whole: Only the TCR beta chain was sequenced and analyzed. Because the primary lesion, thyroid tissue, could not be accessed, the study looked at peripheral blood alone. More public clonotypes were shared among persistent patients (fewer than 3,000) than among newly diagnosed patients (966). Compared with newly diagnosed patients, patients with persistent Graves' disease had lower TCR Shannon entropy and fewer highly expanded clones, which suggests clonal expansion. The authors noted that the small sample size was a limitation that may lower accuracy.

To note about this clonotype: Its cognate antigen has yet to be identified. The record has no base qualities; no much larger clone is one base away.

Per the publication, the time point label means: persistent/refractory GD, antithyroid drugs over 5 years with positive TRAb. For both TCR sequencing and RNA sequencing, RNA was extracted from PBMCs in TRIzol. Graves' disease was diagnosed according to American Thyroid Association guidelines. The patients came from an endocrinology department in Xi'an, China. Each patient gave approximately 10 milliliters of peripheral blood, collected in an EDTA anticoagulant tube. Ficoll Paque Plus density gradient separation was used to isolate PBMCs, and no additional T cell sorting was done. An Agilent 2100 Bioanalyzer and agarose gel were used to assess RNA quality, and a NanoDrop 2000 was used to measure RNA concentration. Library prep was done by multiplex PCR. The instrument was an Illumina HiSeq 4000. TCR beta libraries were built with iRepertoire HTBI primers and Arm-PCR amplification of CDR3 regions. Before sequencing, the PCR products went through gel purification. Per the authors' processing: Gene usage analysis of CDR3 amino acid clonotypes used the roughly 60 TRBV and about 14 TRBJ segments found across samples. Filtered high-quality paired reads were merged into contigs using COPE and FqMerger. BLAST was used to align contigs to the IMGT TRBV, TRBD and TRBJ reference genes, and CDR3 was defined following IMGT. Any clonotype with a frequency above 0.1% was counted as a highly expanded clone. Shannon entropy was used to measure repertoire diversity, and the Gini coefficient was used to measure V-J evenness. Clonotypes shared by more than one individual were considered public. The raw public data were reprocessed by TCRdb itself: fastp quality trimming at Q25, MiXCR clonotype calling, in-frame beta chains only. One record per CDR3 amino acid sequence lists the most common genes and DNA. The V and J calls shown here were made by TCRdb, not taken from the authors' results. The sample table shows over 650,000 distinct CDR3 sequences, and around 30% are seen once. Of the sample, about 42% falls within the top ten clones.

This clonotype was obtained from a female donor with Graves disease. Sequences were derived from peripheral blood mononuclear cells (PBMCs), sampled when the disease was refractory, from a patient treated with antithyroid drugs.

The nucleotides read TGTGCCAGCAGCGTAAGGGGGGACAGGGGAGGGGAGCAGTACTTC. Its protein reads: CASSVRGDRGGEQYF. The V and J genes are TRBV9 and TRBJ2-7; 10 central nucleotides agree with TRBD1. Via the germline V gene, CDR1 is SGDLS and CDR2 YYNGEE. The CDR3 sequence holds 15 residues, the cysteine and phenylalanine included. Only the CDR3 DNA is retained, 45 bases long and in frame from the first base. Here V drops 1 base and J drops 7 bases, and the junction holds 8 bases not matched to any gene.